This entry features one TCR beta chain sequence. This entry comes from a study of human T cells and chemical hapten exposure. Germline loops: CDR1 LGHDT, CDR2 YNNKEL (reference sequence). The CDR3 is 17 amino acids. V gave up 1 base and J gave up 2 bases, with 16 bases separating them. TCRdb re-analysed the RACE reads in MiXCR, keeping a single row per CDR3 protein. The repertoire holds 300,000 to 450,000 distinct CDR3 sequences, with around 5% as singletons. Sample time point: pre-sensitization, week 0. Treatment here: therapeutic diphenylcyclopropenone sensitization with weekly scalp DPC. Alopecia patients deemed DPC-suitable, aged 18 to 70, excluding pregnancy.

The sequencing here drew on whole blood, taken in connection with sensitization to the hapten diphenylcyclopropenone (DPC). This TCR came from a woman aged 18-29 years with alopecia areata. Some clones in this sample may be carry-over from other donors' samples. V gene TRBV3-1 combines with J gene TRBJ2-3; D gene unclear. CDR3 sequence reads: CASSQAWSVESTDTQYF. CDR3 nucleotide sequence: TGTGCCAGCAGCCAAGCTTGGTCTGTGGAATCCACAGATACGCAGTATTTT.